This record covers a single T cell receptor (beta chain). Germline V lookup: CDR1 MDHEN, CDR2 SYDVKM. The length of the CDR3 is 13 residues. Trimming at V came to 8 bases and at J to 6 bases, leaving 7 bases not matched to a gene. The sample comes from a study of blood T cell repertoires in COVID-19. The wider study: COVID-19 samples collected from the United States, Italy and Spain covered acute and convalescent phases. PBMCs, B-cell-depleted T cells, or T cells were the source of the cDNA or gDNA that made up the material.

Produced via immunoSEQ multiplex PCR; TCRdb's table is partial and in-frame only. The sample holds more than 110,000 clones, about 87% seen once. The chain recombines TRBV28 with TRBJ2-7; TRBD2 matches 10 bases. The receptor's source is a woman aged 40 to 50 with acute or convalescent COVID-19. Sequencing was carried out using peripheral blood. The CDR3 bases are TGTGCCAGCCGAGCGGGGGGGAAGGCCGAGCAGTACTTC. Amino acid sequence: CASRAGGKAEQYF.